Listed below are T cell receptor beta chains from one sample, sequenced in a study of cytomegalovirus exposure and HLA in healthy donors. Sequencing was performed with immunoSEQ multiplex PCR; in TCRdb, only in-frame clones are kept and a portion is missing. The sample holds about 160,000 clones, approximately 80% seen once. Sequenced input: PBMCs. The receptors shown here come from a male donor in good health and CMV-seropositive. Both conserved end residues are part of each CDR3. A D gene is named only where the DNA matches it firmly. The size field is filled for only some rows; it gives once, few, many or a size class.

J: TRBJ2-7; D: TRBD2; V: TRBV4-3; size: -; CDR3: CASSQGGGGSYEQYF; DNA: TGCGCCAGCAGCCAAGGGGGCGGGGGCTCCTACGAGCAGTACTTC
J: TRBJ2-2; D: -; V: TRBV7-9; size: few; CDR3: CSSSPRGTGELFF; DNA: TGTTCCAGCAGCCCAAGGGGGACCGGGGAGCTGTTTTTT
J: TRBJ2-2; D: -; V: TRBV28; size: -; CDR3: CASSLAQGWDTGELFF; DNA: TGTGCCAGCAGTTTAGCCCAGGGGTGGGACACCGGGGAGCTGTTTTTT
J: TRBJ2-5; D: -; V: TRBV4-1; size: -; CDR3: CASSQEQASQETQYF; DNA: TGCGCCAGCAGCCAAGAGCAGGCTTCGCAAGAGACCCAGTACTTC
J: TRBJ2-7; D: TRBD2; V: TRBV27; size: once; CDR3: CASNQAGNSYEQYF; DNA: TGTGCCAGCAACCAAGCGGGGAATTCCTACGAGCAGTACTTC
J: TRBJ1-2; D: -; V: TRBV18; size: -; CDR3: CASSPPSTQGNDYGYTF; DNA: TGTGCCAGCTCACCACCCAGTACTCAGGGGAATGACTATGGCTACACCTTC
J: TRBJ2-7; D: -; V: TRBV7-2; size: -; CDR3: CASSLGLALYEQYF; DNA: TGTGCCAGCAGCTTAGGTCTAGCTCTTTACGAGCAGTACTTC
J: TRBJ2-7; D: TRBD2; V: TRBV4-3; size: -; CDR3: CASSRAGGQYF; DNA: TGCGCCAGCAGCCGCGCGGGGGGGCAGTACTTC
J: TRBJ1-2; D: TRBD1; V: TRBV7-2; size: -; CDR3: CASSSLQGPMSYGYTF; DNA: TGTGCCAGCAGCTCGTTACAGGGGCCCATGTCCTATGGCTACACCTTC
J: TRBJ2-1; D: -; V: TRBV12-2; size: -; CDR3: CASRLARQGRVYNEQFF; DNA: TGTGCAAGTCGCTTAGCGCGGCAGGGTAGAGTCTACAATGAGCAGTTCTTC
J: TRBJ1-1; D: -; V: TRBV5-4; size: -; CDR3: CASTLSKQGIEAFF; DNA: TGTGCCAGCACCCTTTCAAAACAGGGAATTGAAGCTTTCTTT
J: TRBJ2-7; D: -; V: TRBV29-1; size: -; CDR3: CSVELSGASYEQYF; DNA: TGCAGCGTTGAATTGTCAGGCGCCTCCTACGAGCAGTACTTC
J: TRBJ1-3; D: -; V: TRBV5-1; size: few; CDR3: CASSPEAGTGNTIYF; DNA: TGCGCCAGCAGCCCGGAGGCCGGCACCGGAAACACCATATATTTT
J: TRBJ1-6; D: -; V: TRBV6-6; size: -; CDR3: CRVGPLHF; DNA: TGCAGGGTGGGACCCCTCCACTTT
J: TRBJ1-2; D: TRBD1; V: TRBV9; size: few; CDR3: CASSHYTDRVYGYTF; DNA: TGTGCCAGCAGCCACTATACCGACAGGGTCTATGGCTACACCTTC
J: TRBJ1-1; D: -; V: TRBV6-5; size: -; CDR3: CASSYSEGDTEAFF; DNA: TGTGCCAGCAGTTACTCGGAGGGTGACACTGAAGCTTTCTTT
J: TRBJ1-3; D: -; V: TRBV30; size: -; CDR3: CAWSSHPLVSGNTIYF; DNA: TGTGCCTGGAGTTCCCATCCCTTAGTCTCTGGAAACACCATATATTTT
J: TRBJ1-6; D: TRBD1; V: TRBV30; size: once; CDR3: CAWKKGAGNSPLHF; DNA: TGTGCCTGGAAAAAGGGGGCTGGGAATTCACCCCTCCACTTT
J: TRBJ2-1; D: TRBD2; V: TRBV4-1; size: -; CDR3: CASSQVWASGRNEQFF; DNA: TGCGCCAGCAGCCAAGTTTGGGCTAGCGGTCGCAATGAGCAGTTCTTC
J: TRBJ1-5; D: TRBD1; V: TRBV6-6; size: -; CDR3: CASSRLQGFNQPQHF; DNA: TGTGCCAGCAGTCGGCTACAGGGGTTCAATCAGCCCCAGCATTTT
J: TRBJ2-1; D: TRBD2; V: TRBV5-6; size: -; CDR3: CASSLTGNPGGSSYNEQFF; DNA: TGTGCCAGCAGCCTTACAGGGAATCCGGGAGGGAGCTCCTACAATGAGCAGTTCTTC
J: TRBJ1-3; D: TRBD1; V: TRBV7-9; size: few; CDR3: CASSPGQGGSGNTIYF; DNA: TGTGCCAGCAGCCCGGGACAGGGAGGCTCTGGAAACACCATATATTTT
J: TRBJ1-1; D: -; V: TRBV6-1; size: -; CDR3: CASSSWGGNTEAFF; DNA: TGTGCCAGCAGTTCTTGGGGGGGGAACACTGAAGCTTTCTTT
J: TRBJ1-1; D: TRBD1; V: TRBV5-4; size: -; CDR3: CASSLEGQSTEAFF; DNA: TGTGCCAGCAGCCTCGAGGGACAGAGCACTGAAGCTTTCTTT
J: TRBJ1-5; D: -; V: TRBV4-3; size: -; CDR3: CASSQDLNQPQHF; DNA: TGCGCCAGCAGCCAAGATCTTAATCAGCCCCAGCATTTT
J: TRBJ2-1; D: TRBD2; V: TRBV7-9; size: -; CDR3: CASSLEGTLAGGNEQFF; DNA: TGTGCCAGCAGCTTAGAGGGGACACTAGCGGGGGGCAATGAGCAGTTCTTC
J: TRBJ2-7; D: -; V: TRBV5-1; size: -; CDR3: CASSLPKEGFLAYEQYF; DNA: TGCGCCAGCAGCTTGCCTAAGGAGGGATTCTTAGCCTACGAGCAGTACTTC
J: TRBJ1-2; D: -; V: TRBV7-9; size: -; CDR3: CASSFWENYGYTF; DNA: TGTGCCAGCAGCTTCTGGGAGAACTATGGCTACACCTTC